This paragraph covers one T cell receptor beta chain sequence. The antigen is undetermined. The sample belongs to a study of T cell responses to AZD1222 COVID-19 vaccine. Profiling relied on immunoSEQ multiplex PCR, and the TCRdb table lists in-frame clones only, not all of them. Of approximately 140,000 clones in the sample, over 85% were seen once. Study-wide results and caveats: The study found Spike-specific TCR breadth and depth rose after two AZD1222 doses. Regions left unmutated in variants are reportedly the target of nearly half of spike-specific TCRs.

This clonotype originated in an adult in good health. The specimen comprised peripheral blood, sampled on day 0 of AZD1222 vaccination.

DNA of the CDR3: TGTGCCAGTAGTTGGGACAGTTTCGGTGACGAGCAGTACTTC. It encodes CASSWDSFGDEQYF. The chain combines TRBV19 with TRBJ2-7; the match to TRBD1 covers 7 bases. This CDR3 is built from 14 residues. Per germline, CDR1 LNHDA and CDR2 SQIVND (reference sequence). Germline trimming cut 5 bases from V and 5 bases from J; bases unmatched to any gene: 9.